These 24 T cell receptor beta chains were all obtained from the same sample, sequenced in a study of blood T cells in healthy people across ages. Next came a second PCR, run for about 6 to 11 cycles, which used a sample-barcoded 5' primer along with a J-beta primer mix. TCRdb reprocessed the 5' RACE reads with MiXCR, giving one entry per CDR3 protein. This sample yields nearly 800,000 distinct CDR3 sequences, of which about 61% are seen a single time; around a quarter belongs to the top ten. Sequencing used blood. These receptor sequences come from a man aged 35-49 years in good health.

The CDR3 reads CSAEANEKLFF. The CDR3 nucleotides are TGCAGCGCCGAGGCTAATGAAAAACTGTTTTTT. V and J are TRBV29-1 and TRBJ1-4; D unclear. The CDR3 spans 11 residues. The germline V gene has CDR1 SQVTM and CDR2 ANQGSEA. The V gene lost 7 bases and the J gene lost 3 bases, with 6 bases spanning the gap. The full variable domain, its missing parts supplied by reference TRBV29-1 and TRBJ1-4, is SAVISQKPSRDICQRGTSLTIQCQVDSQVTMMFWYRQQPGQSLTLIATANQGSEATYESGFVIDKFPISRPNLTFSTLTVSNMSPEDSSIYLCSAEANEKLFFGSGTQLSVL.

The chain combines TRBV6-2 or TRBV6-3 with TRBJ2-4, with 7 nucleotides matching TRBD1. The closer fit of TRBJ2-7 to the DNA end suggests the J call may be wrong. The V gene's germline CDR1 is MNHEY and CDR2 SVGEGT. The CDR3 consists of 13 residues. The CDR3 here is CASRGQDSYEQYF. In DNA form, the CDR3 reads TGTGCCAGCAGAGGACAGGACTCCTACGAGCAGTACTTC.

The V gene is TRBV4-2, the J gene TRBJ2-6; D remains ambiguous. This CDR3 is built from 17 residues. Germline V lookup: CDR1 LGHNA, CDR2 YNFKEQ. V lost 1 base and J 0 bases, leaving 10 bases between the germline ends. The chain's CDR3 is CASSQVSVSSGANVLTF. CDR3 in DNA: TGTGCCAGCAGCCAAGTTTCGGTGAGCTCTGGGGCCAACGTCCTGACTTTC.

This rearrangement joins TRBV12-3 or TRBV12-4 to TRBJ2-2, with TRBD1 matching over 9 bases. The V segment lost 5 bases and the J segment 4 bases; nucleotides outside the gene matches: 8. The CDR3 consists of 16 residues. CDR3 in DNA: TGTGCCAGCAGTGGACCGGGACAGGGAAGCACCGGGGAGCTGTTTTTT. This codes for CASSGPGQGSTGELFF.

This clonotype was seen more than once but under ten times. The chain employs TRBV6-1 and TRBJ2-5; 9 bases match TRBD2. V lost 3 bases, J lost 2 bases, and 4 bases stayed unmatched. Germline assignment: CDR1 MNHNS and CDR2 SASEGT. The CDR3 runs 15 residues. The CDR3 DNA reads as TGTGCCAGCAGTGAGACTAGCGGAGGACAAGAGACCCAGTACTTC. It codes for CASSETSGGQETQYF.

DNA for the CDR3: TGCGCCAGCAGCCTCGACAGCCTGGGATCCTACGAGCAGTACTTC. Translation gives CASSLDSLGSYEQYF. The rearrangement links TRBV4-1 to TRBJ2-7; D is possibly TRBD1 (5 bases). The CDR3 is made up of 15 amino acids. V lost 4 bases and J 1 base, leaving 14 bases between the germline ends. CDR1 is MGHRA and CDR2 is YSYEKL in the germline V gene.

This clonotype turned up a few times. CDR3 DNA sequence: TGCAGTGCTTCTGTAGGCCGGGCGGAGACCCAGTACTTC. Its translation is CSASVGRAETQYF. The gene calls are TRBV20-1 and TRBJ2-5; D is uncertain. The CDR3 extends over 13 amino acids. Germline V CDR1 and CDR2: DFQATT, SNEGSKA (reference sequence). Trimming pared 5 bases from V and 5 bases from J, leaving 15 bases between.

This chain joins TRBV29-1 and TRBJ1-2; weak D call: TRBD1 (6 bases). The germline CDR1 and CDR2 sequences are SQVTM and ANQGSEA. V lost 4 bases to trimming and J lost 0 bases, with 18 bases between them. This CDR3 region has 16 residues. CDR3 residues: CSVGGGTGTTNYGYTF. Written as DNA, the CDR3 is TGCAGCGTTGGTGGGGGAACAGGGACTACTAACTATGGCTACACCTTC.

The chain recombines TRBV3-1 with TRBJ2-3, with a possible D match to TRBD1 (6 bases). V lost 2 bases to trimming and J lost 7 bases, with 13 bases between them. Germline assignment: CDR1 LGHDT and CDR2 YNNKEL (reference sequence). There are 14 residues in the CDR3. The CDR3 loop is CASSQPWDKHTQYF. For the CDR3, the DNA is TGTGCCAGCAGCCAACCTTGGGACAAGCATACGCAGTATTTT.

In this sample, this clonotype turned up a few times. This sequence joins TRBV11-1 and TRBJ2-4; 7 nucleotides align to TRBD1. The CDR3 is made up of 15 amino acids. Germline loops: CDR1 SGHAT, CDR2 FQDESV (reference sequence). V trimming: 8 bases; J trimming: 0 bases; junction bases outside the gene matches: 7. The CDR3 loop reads CASGDRAQAKNIQYF. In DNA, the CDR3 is TGTGCCAGCGGAGACAGGGCCCAAGCCAAAAACATTCAGTACTTC.

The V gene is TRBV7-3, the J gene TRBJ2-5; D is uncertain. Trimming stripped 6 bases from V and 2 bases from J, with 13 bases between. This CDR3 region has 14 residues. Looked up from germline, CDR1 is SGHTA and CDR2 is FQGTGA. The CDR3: CASSAELAQETQYF. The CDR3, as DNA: TGTGCCAGCAGTGCGGAATTAGCACAAGAGACCCAGTACTTC. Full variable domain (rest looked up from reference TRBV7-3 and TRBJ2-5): GAGVSQTPSNKVTEKGKYVELRCDPISGHTALYWYRQSLGQGPEFLIYFQGTGAADDSGLPNDRFFAVRPEGSVSTLKIQRTERGDSAVYLCASSAELAQETQYFGPGTRLLVL.

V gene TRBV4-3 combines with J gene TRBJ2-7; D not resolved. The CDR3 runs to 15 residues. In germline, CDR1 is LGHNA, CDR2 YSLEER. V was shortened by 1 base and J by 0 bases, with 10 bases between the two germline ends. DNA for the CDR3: TGCGCCAGCAGCCAAGGGAGTTTTAGCTCCTACGAGCAGTACTTC. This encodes CASSQGSFSSYEQYF.

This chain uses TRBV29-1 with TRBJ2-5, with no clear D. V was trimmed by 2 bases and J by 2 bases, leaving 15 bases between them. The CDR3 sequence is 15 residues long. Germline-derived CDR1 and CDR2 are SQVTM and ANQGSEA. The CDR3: CSVEMFERRQETQYF. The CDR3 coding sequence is TGCAGCGTTGAAATGTTCGAGAGAAGACAAGAGACCCAGTACTTC.

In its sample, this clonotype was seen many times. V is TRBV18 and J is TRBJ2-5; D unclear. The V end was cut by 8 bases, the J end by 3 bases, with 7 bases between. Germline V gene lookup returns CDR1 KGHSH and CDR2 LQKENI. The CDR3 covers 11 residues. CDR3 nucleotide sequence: TGTGCCAGCAGCCCAGAAGAGACCCAGTACTTC. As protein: CASSPEETQYF.

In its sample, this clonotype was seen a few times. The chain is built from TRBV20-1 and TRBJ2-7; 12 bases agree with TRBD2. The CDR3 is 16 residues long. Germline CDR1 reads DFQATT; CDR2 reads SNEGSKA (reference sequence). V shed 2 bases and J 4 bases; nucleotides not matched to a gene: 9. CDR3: CSARPRTSGKEYEQYF. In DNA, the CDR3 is TGCAGTGCTAGACCCAGGACTAGCGGGAAAGAATACGAGCAGTACTTC.

The CDR3 DNA reads TGTGCCAGCAGACGGGCGGGGGCGCGTAATGAAAAACTGTTTTTT. This encodes CASRRAGARNEKLFF. This sequence joins TRBV7-2 and TRBJ1-4; possibly TRBD1 for D (6 bases). CDR1 is SGHTA, CDR2 FQGNSA, per germline. V lost 6 bases and J 4 bases, leaving 15 bases between the germline ends. The CDR3 totals 15 residues.

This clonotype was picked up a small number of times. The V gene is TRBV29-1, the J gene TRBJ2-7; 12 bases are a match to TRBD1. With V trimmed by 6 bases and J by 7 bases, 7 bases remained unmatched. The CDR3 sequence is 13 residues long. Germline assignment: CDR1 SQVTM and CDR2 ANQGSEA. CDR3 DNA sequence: TGCAGCGTGCAGGGACAGGGGGCGGAAGAGCAGTACTTC. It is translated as CSVQGQGAEEQYF.

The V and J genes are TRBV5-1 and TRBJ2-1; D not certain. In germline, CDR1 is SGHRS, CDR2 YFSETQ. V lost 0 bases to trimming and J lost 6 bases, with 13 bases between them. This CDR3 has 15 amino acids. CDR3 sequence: CASSLVPDGLNEQFF. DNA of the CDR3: TGCGCCAGCAGCTTGGTCCCAGATGGGCTCAATGAGCAGTTCTTC. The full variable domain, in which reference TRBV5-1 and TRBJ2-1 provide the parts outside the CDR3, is KAGVTQTPRYLIKTRGQQVTLSCSPISGHRSVSWYQQTPGQGLQFLFEYFSETQRNKGNFPGRFSGRQFSNSRSEMNVSTLELGDSALYLCASSLVPDGLNEQFFGPGTRLTVL.

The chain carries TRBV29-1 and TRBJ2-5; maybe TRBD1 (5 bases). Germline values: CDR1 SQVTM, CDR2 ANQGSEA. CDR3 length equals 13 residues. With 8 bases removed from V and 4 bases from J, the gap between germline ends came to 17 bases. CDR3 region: CSYVSWGGETQYF. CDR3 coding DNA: TGCAGCTATGTGAGCTGGGGCGGAGAGACCCAGTACTTC.

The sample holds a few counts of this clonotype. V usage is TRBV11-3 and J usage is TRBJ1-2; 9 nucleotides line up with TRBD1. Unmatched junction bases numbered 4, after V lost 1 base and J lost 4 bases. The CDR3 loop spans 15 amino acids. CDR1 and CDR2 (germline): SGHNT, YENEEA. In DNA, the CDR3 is TGTGCCAGCAGCTTAGGGACAGGGGATCGCTATGGCTACACCTTC. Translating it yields CASSLGTGDRYGYTF.

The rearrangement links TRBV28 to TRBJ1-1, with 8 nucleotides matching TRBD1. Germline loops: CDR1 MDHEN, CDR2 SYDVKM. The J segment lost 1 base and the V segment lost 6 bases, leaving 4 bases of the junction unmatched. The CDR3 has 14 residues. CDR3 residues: CASRMTGENTEAFF. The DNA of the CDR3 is TGTGCCAGCAGAATGACAGGGGAGAACACTGAAGCTTTCTTT.

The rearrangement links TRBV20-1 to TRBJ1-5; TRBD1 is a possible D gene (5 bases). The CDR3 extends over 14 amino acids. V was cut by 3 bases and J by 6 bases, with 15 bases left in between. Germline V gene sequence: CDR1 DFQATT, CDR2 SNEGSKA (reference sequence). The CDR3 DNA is TGCAGTGCTAGTTTCGCAGGGATAGGTCAGCCCCAGCATTTT. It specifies CSASFAGIGQPQHF.

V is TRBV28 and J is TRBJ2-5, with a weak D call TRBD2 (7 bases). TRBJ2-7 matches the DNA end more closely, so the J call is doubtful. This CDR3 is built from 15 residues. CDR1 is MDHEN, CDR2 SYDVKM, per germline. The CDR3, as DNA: TGTGCCAGCACCTATGCCCGGGGGGCCTCCTACGAGCAGTACTTC. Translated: CASTYARGASYEQYF.

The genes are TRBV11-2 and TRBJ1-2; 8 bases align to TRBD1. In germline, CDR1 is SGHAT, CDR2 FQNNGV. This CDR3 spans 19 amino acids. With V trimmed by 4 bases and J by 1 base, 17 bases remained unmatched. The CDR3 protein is CASSSLRPDRDRVNYGYTF. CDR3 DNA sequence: TGTGCCAGCAGCTCCCTTCGACCGGACAGGGATCGGGTTAACTATGGCTACACCTTC.